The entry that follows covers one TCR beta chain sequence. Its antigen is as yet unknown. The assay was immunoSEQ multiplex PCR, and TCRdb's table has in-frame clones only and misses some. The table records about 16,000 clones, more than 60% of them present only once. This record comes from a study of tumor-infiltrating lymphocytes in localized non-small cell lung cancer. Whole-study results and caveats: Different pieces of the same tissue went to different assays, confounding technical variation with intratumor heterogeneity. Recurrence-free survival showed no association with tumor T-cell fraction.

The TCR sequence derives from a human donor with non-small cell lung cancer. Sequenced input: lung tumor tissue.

CDR3 DNA sequence: TGTGCCACCAGCAGAGATGAGGCTAACACCGGGGAGCTGTTTTTT. Encoded protein: CATSRDEANTGELFF. V gene TRBV15 combines with J gene TRBJ2-2; D call uncertain. This CDR3 spans 15 amino acids. Per the germline V gene, CDR1 is LNHNV and CDR2 is YYDKDF (reference sequence). V lost 0 bases and J lost 2, with 7 bases in between. Filled out from reference TRBV15 and TRBJ2-2, the complete variable domain reads DAMVIQNPRYQVTQFGKPVTLSCSQTLNHNVMYWYQQKSSQAPKLLFHYYDKDFNNEADTPDNFQSRRPNTSFCFLDIRSPGLGDTAMYLCATSRDEANTGELFFGEGSRLTVL.